This T cell receptor beta chain was sequenced in a study of blood T cells in healthy people across ages. About the research overall: Using template switching, researchers captured about one barcoded beta molecule for each two T cells.

To note about this clonotype: No antigen is known for it.

V was clipped by 5 bases and J by 5 bases; unmatched bases: 13. Germline values: CDR1 DFQATT, CDR2 SNEGSKA (reference sequence). CDR3 length equals 16 residues. The second PCR ran about 6 to 12 cycles with a sample-barcoded 5' primer and J-beta primers. Each sample provided no less than 2.5 million CDR3-containing paired-end reads. TCRdb reprocessed the 5' RACE reads via MiXCR and lists one record per CDR3 protein. The data show around 1,500,000 distinct CDR3 sequences, 28% seen once. Broader study findings: Diversity was higher, and naive CD4+ cells more numerous, in long-lived donors than in aged donors.

Sequenced sample: blood. The clonotype originates from a woman in her twenties or thirties in good health. The chain links TRBV20-1 to TRBJ2-3; TRBD2 agrees at 10 bases. The chain's CDR3 is CSAPRSGRASLDTQYF. In nucleotides, the CDR3 is TGCAGTGCTCCTAGGAGCGGGAGGGCCTCATTAGATACGCAGTATTTT.